The clone carrying this TCR beta chain has at least ten counts. Its antigen is undetermined. The sample belongs to a study of T cell repertoires in cytomegalovirus infection. Study-level background: CMV epitopes in the study were HLA-C-restricted (recently identified) and HLA-B-restricted (well studied).

Findings of the study overall: CMV-specific HLA-C-restricted TCR beta clonotypes dominated the ex vivo response.

V gave up 4 bases and J gave up 3 bases, with 8 bases separating them. The CDR3 contains 13 residues. The germline gives CDR1 SNHLY, CDR2 FYNNEI. Via MiXCR, TCRdb re-called the reads, giving one row per CDR3 protein. The sample has about 100,000 distinct CDR3 sequences, roughly 41% seen once. Sequenced here: CD8+ T cells from cultured PBMCs, sampled from culture after CMV antigen stimulation. The V gene is TRBV2, the J gene TRBJ2-3; D unresolved. The receptor's source is a human donor in good health (CMV status not recorded). Some clones in this sample may be carry-over from other donors' samples. The DNA for the CDR3 is TGTGCCAGCAGTGGAATTTTTACAGATACGCAGTATTTT. As protein: CASSGIFTDTQYF.